This is a list of T cell receptor beta chains from one sample in a study of identical twins. TCRdb analysed the 5' RACE reads with MiXCR anew, one entry per CDR3 protein. The sample has roughly 720,000 distinct CDR3 sequences; 15% to 20% are singletons. This same sample was also taken into another study, of T cells expressing NK-cell markers.

Sequencing was carried out using PBMCs. These receptors came from a young woman in good health. The CDR3 runs from the conserved cysteine through the conserved F or W. The D gene is left open where the match is weak. Size is omitted from some rows. Given values are once, few, many or a class for expanded clones.

j_call | clone_size | v_call | d_call | cdr3_aa | cdr3_nt
TRBJ1-6 | few | TRBV5-1 | - | CASSLGGPQANSPLHF | TGCGCCAGCAGCTTAGGAGGGCCCCAGGCCAATTCACCCCTCCACTTT
TRBJ2-5 | - | TRBV20-1 | TRBD2 | CSARAGAGVGETQYF | TGCAGTGCTAGGGCAGGAGCGGGGGTCGGTGAGACCCAGTACTTC
TRBJ2-3 | - | TRBV20-1 | - | CSAPRRGPADTQYF | TGCAGTGCCCCCAGACGGGGGCCCGCAGATACGCAGTATTTT
TRBJ2-3 | - | TRBV27 | TRBD2 | CASSSPPGLAGLTDTQYF | TGTGCCAGCAGTTCCCCGCCGGGACTAGCGGGGCTCACAGATACGCAGTATTTT
TRBJ1-2 | - | TRBV10-3 | - | CAISATGRYGYTF | TGTGCCATCAGTGCGACAGGTCGCTATGGCTACACCTTC
TRBJ2-1 | - | TRBV5-1 | TRBD1 | CASSLLDRGYNEQFF | TGCGCCAGCAGCCTACTGGACAGGGGTTACAATGAGCAGTTCTTC
TRBJ2-7 | once | TRBV18 | TRBD2 | CASSPGLGDAAYEQYF | TGTGCCAGCTCGCCGGGACTAGGGGACGCGGCCTACGAGCAGTACTTC
TRBJ1-1 | few | TRBV20-1 | - | CSARDPGGSNTEAFF | TGCAGTGCTAGAGATCCCGGGGGATCGAACACTGAAGCTTTCTTT
TRBJ2-7 | few | TRBV20-1 | - | CSARDETTYEQYF | TGCAGTGCTAGAGATGAGACCACCTACGAGCAGTACTTC
TRBJ1-6 | - | TRBV18 | TRBD1 | CASSSDRGRSPLHF | TGTGCCAGCTCATCCGACAGGGGGAGGTCACCCCTCCACTTT
TRBJ2-3 | few | TRBV4-2 | - | CASSPAVGALPTDTQYF | TGTGCCAGCAGCCCGGCTGTTGGCGCGCTACCCACAGATACGCAGTATTTT
TRBJ2-7 | few | TRBV5-1 | TRBD1 | CASSLVGGNYEQYF | TGCGCCAGCAGCTTGGTAGGGGGCAACTACGAGCAGTACTTC
TRBJ2-1 | few | TRBV7-6 | TRBD2 | CASSLGTSGRARYNEQFF | TGTGCCAGCAGCTTGGGGACTAGCGGGAGGGCCCGGTACAATGAGCAGTTCTTC
TRBJ2-7 | - | TRBV6-5 | - | CASSYGQGNEQYF | TGTGCCAGCAGTTACGGTCAGGGGAACGAGCAGTACTTC
TRBJ1-2 | few | TRBV10-3 | - | CAISDGNLPYGYTF | TGTGCCATCAGTGATGGGAACCTACCCTATGGCTACACCTTC
TRBJ1-1 | - | TRBV12-3/TRBV12-4 | - | CASSLTAVNTEAFF | TGTGCCAGCAGTCTGACAGCCGTCAACACTGAAGCTTTCTTT
TRBJ2-3 | - | TRBV11-2 | - | CADTGNTDTQYF | TGTGCCGACACCGGCAACACAGATACGCAGTATTTT
TRBJ2-7 | - | TRBV7-2 | TRBD1 | CASSSQTGLHEQYF | TGTGCCAGCAGCTCCCAGACAGGGCTCCACGAGCAGTACTTC
TRBJ1-1 | few | TRBV20-1 | - | CSARPPGWTEAFF | TGCAGTGCCCGACCGCCGGGGTGGACTGAAGCTTTCTTT
TRBJ2-5 | - | TRBV7-9 | TRBD1 | CASSLIDRDRGSETQYF | TGTGCCAGCAGCTTAATTGACCGGGACAGGGGATCAGAGACCCAGTACTTC
TRBJ2-2 | - | TRBV7-8 | TRBD1 | CASSPSPGTANTGELFF | TGTGCCAGCAGCCCGAGCCCCGGGACAGCGAACACCGGGGAGCTGTTTTTT
TRBJ2-1 | - | TRBV3-1 | TRBD1 | CASSQVFRGLGEQFF | TGTGCCAGCAGCCAAGTTTTCAGGGGGCTGGGTGAGCAGTTCTTC
TRBJ2-6 | - | TRBV7-6 | - | CASSSIRRGSGANVLTF | TGTGCCAGCAGCTCCATCCGGCGGGGCTCTGGGGCCAACGTCCTGACTTTC
TRBJ2-3 | - | TRBV12-3/TRBV12-4 | - | CASSLVGITDTQYF | TGTGCCAGCAGTTTAGTTGGGATCACAGATACGCAGTATTTT
TRBJ2-7 | few | TRBV7-3 | TRBD1 | CASSLRGKDGQGHYEQYF | TGTGCCAGCAGCTTACGCGGGAAAGATGGACAGGGGCACTACGAGCAGTACTTC
TRBJ1-5 | - | TRBV27 | - | CASSLSVGFGPQHF | TGTGCCAGCAGTTTAAGTGTTGGGTTTGGGCCCCAGCATTTT
TRBJ1-1 | - | TRBV27 | - | CASRGVDWYMNTEAFF | TGTGCCAGCAGGGGGGTGGATTGGTACATGAACACTGAAGCTTTCTTT
TRBJ2-1 | few | TRBV9 | TRBD1 | CASSRQGGLYNEQFF | TGTGCCAGCAGTCGACAGGGGGGCCTCTACAATGAGCAGTTCTTC
TRBJ2-7 | - | TRBV11-1 | TRBD2 | CASSLGMGLAGLAYEQYF | TGTGCCAGCAGCTTAGGAATGGGACTAGCGGGGCTCGCCTACGAGCAGTACTTC
TRBJ1-1 | - | TRBV11-2 | - | CASSWGRMNTEAFF | TGTGCCAGCAGCTGGGGACGCATGAACACTGAAGCTTTCTTT
TRBJ2-5 | once | TRBV4-2 | TRBD2 | CASSRTSGGQTQETQYF | TGTGCCAGCAGCCGGACTAGCGGGGGGCAAACTCAAGAGACCCAGTACTTC
TRBJ2-7 | few | TRBV7-2 | TRBD2 | CASSSAGGSEQYF | TGTGCCAGCAGCTCGGCGGGGGGAAGCGAGCAGTACTTC
TRBJ2-7 | - | TRBV10-3 | - | CAISDSTGYEQYF | TGTGCCATCAGTGATTCGACAGGCTACGAGCAGTACTTC
TRBJ2-5 | many | TRBV12-3/TRBV12-4 | - | CASRYRRETQYF | TGTGCCAGCAGGTACAGGAGAGAGACCCAGTACTTC
TRBJ2-3 | - | TRBV13 | TRBD1 | CASSLVWTGKQYF | TGTGCCAGCAGCTTAGTCTGGACAGGGAAGCAGTATTTT
TRBJ2-1 | - | TRBV10-3 | TRBD2 | CAISEGTSGAYNEQFF | TGTGCCATCAGTGAGGGAACTAGCGGAGCCTACAATGAGCAGTTCTTC
TRBJ2-5 | few | TRBV20-1 | - | CSAPKGHRGETQYF | TGCAGTGCTCCGAAGGGTCACCGAGGGGAGACCCAGTACTTC
TRBJ2-2 | - | TRBV12-3/TRBV12-4 | TRBD1 | CASSLSPPRGQGGELFF | TGTGCCAGCAGTTTGAGCCCCCCAAGGGGGCAGGGCGGGGAGCTGTTTTTT
TRBJ2-1 | - | TRBV4-3 | - | CASSQGSLYNEQFF | TGCGCCAGCAGCCAAGGTTCACTATACAATGAGCAGTTCTTC
TRBJ2-7 | once | TRBV3-1 | TRBD2 | CASSPNGGSSYEQYF | TGTGCCAGCAGCCCAAACGGGGGGTCCTCCTACGAGCAGTACTTC
TRBJ2-4 | few | TRBV3-1 | - | CASSHADWRNIQYF | TGTGCCAGCAGCCACGCGGACTGGAGAAACATTCAGTACTTC
TRBJ1-2 | few | TRBV9 | TRBD1 | CASSAPSGQGALGYTF | TGTGCCAGCAGCGCCCCTTCGGGACAGGGGGCCTTAGGCTACACCTTC
TRBJ1-2 | many | TRBV6-1 | - | CASQDLDGKYGYTF | TGTGCCAGCCAAGACCTGGACGGGAAATATGGCTACACCTTC